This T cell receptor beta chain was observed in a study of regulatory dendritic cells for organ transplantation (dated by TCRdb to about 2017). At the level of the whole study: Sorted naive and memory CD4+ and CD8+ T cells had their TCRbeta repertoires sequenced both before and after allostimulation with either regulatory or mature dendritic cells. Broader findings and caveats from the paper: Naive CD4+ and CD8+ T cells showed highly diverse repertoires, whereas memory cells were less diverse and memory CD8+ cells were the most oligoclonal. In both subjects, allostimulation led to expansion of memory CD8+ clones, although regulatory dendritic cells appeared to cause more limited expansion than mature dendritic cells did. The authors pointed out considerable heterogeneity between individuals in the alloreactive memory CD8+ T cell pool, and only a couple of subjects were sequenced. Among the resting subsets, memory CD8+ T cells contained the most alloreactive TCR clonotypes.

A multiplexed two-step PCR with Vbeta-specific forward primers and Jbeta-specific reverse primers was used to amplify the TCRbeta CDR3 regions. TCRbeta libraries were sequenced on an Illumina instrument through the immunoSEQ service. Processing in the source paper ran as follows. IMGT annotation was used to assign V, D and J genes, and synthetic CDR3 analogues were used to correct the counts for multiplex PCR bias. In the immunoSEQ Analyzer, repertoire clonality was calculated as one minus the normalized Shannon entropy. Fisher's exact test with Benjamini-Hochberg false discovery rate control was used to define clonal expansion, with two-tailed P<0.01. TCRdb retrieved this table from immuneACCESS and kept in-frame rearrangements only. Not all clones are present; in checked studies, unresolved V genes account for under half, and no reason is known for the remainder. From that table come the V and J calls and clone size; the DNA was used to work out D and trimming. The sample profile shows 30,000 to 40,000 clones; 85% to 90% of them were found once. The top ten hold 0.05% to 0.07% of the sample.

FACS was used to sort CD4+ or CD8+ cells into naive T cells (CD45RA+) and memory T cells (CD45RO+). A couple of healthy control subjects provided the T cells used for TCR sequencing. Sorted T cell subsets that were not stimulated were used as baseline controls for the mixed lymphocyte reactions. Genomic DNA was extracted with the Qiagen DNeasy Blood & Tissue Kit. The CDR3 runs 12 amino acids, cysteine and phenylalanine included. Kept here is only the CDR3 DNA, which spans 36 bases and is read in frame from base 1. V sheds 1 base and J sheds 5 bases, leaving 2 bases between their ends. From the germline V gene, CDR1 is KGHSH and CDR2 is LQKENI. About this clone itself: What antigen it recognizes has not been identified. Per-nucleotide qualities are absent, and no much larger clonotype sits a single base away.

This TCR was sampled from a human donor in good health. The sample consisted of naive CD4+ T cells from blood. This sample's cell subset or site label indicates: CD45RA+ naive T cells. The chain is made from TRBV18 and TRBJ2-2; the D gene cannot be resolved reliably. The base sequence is TGTGCCAGCTCACCACTGACCGGGGAGCTGTTTTTT. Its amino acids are CASSPLTGELFF.